This TCR beta chain emerged from a study of blood T cell repertoires in COVID-19. As processed by the authors: Researchers report that nucleated cell counts were estimated from reference gene primer amplification. Clones were read by immunoSEQ multiplex PCR, and TCRdb kept only the in-frame ones, dropping some. The DNA gave D and trimming, while V, J and clone size come from that table. This table holds a few hundred thousand clones, roughly nine tenths found once. This CDR3 contains 16 residues. V was cut by 2 bases and J by 2 bases, with 14 bases left in between. Germline values: CDR1 WNHNN, CDR2 SYGVQD (reference sequence).

Sequencing was carried out using PBMCs or T cells enriched from blood (not recorded which). The V gene is TRBV10-1, the J gene TRBJ2-3, with TRBD1 as a possible D gene (5 bases). This TCR was recovered from a woman in her 30s who had recovered from COVID-19. For the CDR3, the DNA is TGCGCCAGCAGTGAGGGACAAGGAACACACACAGATACGCAGTATTTT. Residues: CASSEGQGTHTDTQYF.